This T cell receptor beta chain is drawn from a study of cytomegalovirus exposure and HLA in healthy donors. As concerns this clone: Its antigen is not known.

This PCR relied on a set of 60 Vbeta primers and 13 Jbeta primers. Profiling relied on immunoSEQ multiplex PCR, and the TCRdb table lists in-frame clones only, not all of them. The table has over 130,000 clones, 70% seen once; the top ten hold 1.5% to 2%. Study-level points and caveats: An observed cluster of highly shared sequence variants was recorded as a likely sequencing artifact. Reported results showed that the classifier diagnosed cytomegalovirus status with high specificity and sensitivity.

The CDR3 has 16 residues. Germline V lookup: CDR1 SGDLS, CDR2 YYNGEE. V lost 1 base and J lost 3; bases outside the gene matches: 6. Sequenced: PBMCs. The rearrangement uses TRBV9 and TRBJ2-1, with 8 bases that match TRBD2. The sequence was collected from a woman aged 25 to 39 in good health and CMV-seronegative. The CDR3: CASSVSGGGLYNEQFF. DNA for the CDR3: TGTGCCAGCAGCGTATCGGGAGGGGGACTCTACAATGAGCAGTTCTTC.